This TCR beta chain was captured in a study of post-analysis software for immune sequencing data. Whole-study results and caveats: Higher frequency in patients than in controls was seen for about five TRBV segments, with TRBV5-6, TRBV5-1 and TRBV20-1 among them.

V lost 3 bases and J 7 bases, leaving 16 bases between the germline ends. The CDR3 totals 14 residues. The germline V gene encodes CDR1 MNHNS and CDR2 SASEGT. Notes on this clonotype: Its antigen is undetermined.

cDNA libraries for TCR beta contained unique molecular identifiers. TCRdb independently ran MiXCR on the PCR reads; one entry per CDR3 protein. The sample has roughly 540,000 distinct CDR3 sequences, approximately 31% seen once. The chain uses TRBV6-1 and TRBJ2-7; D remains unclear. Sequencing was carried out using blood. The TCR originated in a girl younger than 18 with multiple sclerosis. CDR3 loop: CASSESTGPSEQYF. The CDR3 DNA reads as TGTGCCAGCAGTGAGTCGACGGGCCCTAGTGAGCAGTACTTC.